Many counts were recorded for the clone carrying this T cell receptor beta chain. Its target is not known. The authors isolated at least 6.5 million PBMCs per sample. The sample belongs to a study of blood T cells in healthy people across ages. Trimming took off 2 bases at V and 1 base at J, with 3 bases between the two ends. The CDR3 has 12 amino acids. Germline assignment: CDR1 SEHNR and CDR2 FQNEAQ (reference sequence). Primed by a sample-barcoded 5' primer and a J-beta primer mix, a second PCR proceeded for about 6 to 12 cycles. MiXCR was run by TCRdb on the 5' RACE reads, yielding one entry per CDR3 protein. The repertoire holds under 2 million distinct CDR3 sequences, with about 35% as singletons. Study-wide findings and caveats: It was held that the diversity estimates obtained from one million T cells were underestimates.

Sequencing was performed on blood. The chain couples TRBV7-9 to TRBJ2-7; D is undetermined. This clonotype was obtained from a woman aged 25 to 39 in good health. The CDR3 DNA reads as TGTGCCAGCAGCTTAAGGTCCTACGAGCAGTACTTC. Protein: CASSLRSYEQYF.